A single sample gave rise to the 11 T cell receptor beta chains below, sequenced in a study of T cell repertoires in cytomegalovirus infection. Via MiXCR, TCRdb re-called the reads, giving one row per CDR3 protein. The sample carries approximately 110,000 distinct CDR3 sequences, 32% recorded once. These receptors' antigens are unknown. Specimen: CD8+ T cells from cultured PBMCs, collected from culture after CMV antigen stimulation. These receptors were obtained from a human donor in good health (CMV status not recorded). Some clones in this sample may be carry-over from other donors' samples.

This sequence joins TRBV12-3 or TRBV12-4 and TRBJ1-5; D is possibly TRBD1 (6 bases). The V gene lost 3 bases and the J gene lost 3 bases, with 12 bases spanning the gap. This CDR3 contains 15 residues. The CDR3 reads CASSLVGDNNQPQHF. Here the CDR3 DNA reads TGTGCCAGCAGTTTGGTCGGGGACAACAATCAGCCCCAGCATTTT.

The rearrangement links TRBV25-1 to TRBJ1-1, with D unclear. The CDR3 is 15 residues long. The V gene lost 0 bases and the J gene lost 10 bases, with 18 bases spanning the gap. The germline V gene encodes CDR1 MGHDK and CDR2 SYGVNS. The CDR3 here is CASSEYAPTGLGAFF. The CDR3 coding sequence is TGTGCCAGCAGTGAATACGCCCCCACTGGATTGGGAGCTTTCTTT.

The J gene is TRBJ1-6, the V gene TRBV7-9; weak D call: TRBD1 (5 bases). Per germline, CDR1 SEHNR and CDR2 FQNEAQ (reference sequence). V was shortened by 5 bases and J by 7 bases, with 12 bases between the two germline ends. There are 14 residues in the CDR3. As DNA, the CDR3 is TGTGCCAGCAGCGAGACAGCCCTCAATTCACCCCTCCACTTT. Protein: CASSETALNSPLHF.

The chain couples TRBV6-6 to TRBJ2-7; 8 nucleotides line up with TRBD1. The CDR3 contains 15 residues. Trimming at V came to 6 bases and at J to 2 bases, leaving 9 bases not matched to a gene. Germline values: CDR1 MNHNY, CDR2 SVGAGI (reference sequence). Written as DNA, the CDR3 is TGTGCCAGCAGGGCAGGACAGGGCAAAGCCTACGAGCAGTACTTC. It specifies CASRAGQGKAYEQYF.

This clonotype was seen more than once but under ten times. The chain employs TRBV7-3 and TRBJ1-2, with 7 bases identical to TRBD1. The germline V gene encodes CDR1 SGHTA and CDR2 FQGTGA. J gave up 4 bases and V 0 bases, and 5 bases lay outside the gene matches. This CDR3 spans 15 amino acids. As DNA, the CDR3 is TGTGCCAGCAGCTTAACCCCAGGGGGGAGCTATGGCTACACCTTC. It translates to CASSLTPGGSYGYTF.

This clonotype was counted at least ten times. For the CDR3, the DNA is TGTGCCAGCAGCCAAGAGGGGCAAGCCATCTCTGGGGCCAACGTCCTGACTTTC. Amino acid sequence: CASSQEGQAISGANVLTF. V and J are TRBV4-2 and TRBJ2-6; D is possibly TRBD1 (5 bases). Trimming removed 0 bases at V and 0 bases at J, with 12 bases between. Germline V gene lookup returns CDR1 LGHNA and CDR2 YNFKEQ. The CDR3 totals 18 residues.

The table lists this clonotype with a few counts. The chain uses TRBV27 and TRBJ2-5; 9 bases match TRBD2. Germline V lookup: CDR1 MNHEY, CDR2 SMNVEV (reference sequence). The CDR3 length is 22 residues. With 6 bases clipped from V and 0 bases from J, the junction kept 26 bases outside the gene matches. CDR3 DNA sequence: TGTGCCAGCAGCCCGACGAGCGGGGGGTTTGTGTCGTCTTCGGGAAACCAAGAGACCCAGTACTTC. It translates to CASSPTSGGFVSSSGNQETQYF.

This chain joins TRBV4-1 and TRBJ2-3; D ambiguous. V was pared by 4 bases and J by 0 bases, with 11 bases between. The CDR3 consists of 15 residues. In germline, CDR1 is MGHRA, CDR2 YSYEKL. The CDR3 here is CASSRTTESTDTQYF. The CDR3 DNA reads TGCGCCAGCAGCCGGACGACTGAGAGCACAGATACGCAGTATTTT.

The J gene is TRBJ2-7, the V gene TRBV6-6; 7 bases fit TRBD1. V lost 5 bases, J lost 4 bases, and 5 bases stayed unmatched. Germline lookup yields CDR1 MNHNY and CDR2 SVGAGI (reference sequence). This CDR3 contains 13 residues. The CDR3 loop is CASSVWDRYEQYF. CDR3 DNA: TGTGCCAGCAGTGTTTGGGACAGATACGAGCAGTACTTC.

The chain combines TRBV27 with TRBJ1-1; 12 positions agree with TRBD1. This CDR3 is 13 amino acids long. J gave up 6 bases and V 7 bases, and 3 bases lay outside the gene matches. CDR1 is MNHEY and CDR2 is SMNVEV in the germline V gene (reference sequence). The DNA for the CDR3 is TGTGCCAGCACGGGACAGGGGGCCGCTGAAGCTTTCTTT. It translates to CASTGQGAAEAFF.

The J gene is TRBJ2-5, the V gene TRBV2, with D possibly TRBD1 on 5 matching bases. Looked up from germline, CDR1 is SNHLY and CDR2 is FYNNEI. The CDR3 length is 13 residues. V lost 5 bases to trimming and J lost 5 bases, with 12 bases between them. The CDR3: CASSMWGTETQYF. Written as DNA, the CDR3 is TGTGCCAGCAGTATGTGGGGCACGGAGACCCAGTACTTC.